The 3 T cell receptor beta chains below come from one sample, sequenced in a study of blood T cell repertoires in COVID-19. Sequencing used immunoSEQ multiplex PCR; TCRdb keeps in-frame clones, though not all of them. Counted here are some 83,000 clones, approximately 90% occurring once; the ten biggest clones make up about 2%. The specimen sequenced was peripheral blood. The receptors originated from a man aged 50-60 years with acute or convalescent COVID-19.

This sequence joins TRBV28 and TRBJ1-4; 9 nucleotides line up with TRBD1. CDR3 length: 15 residues. Looked up from germline, CDR1 is MDHEN and CDR2 is SYDVKM. Losses at the gene ends were 4 bases for V and 5 bases for J; bases not matched to a gene: 5. The CDR3 nucleotides are TGTGCCAGCAGTTCGGTACAGGGGGCAAATGAAAAACTGTTTTTT. This encodes CASSSVQGANEKLFF.

This chain links TRBV4-1 with TRBJ2-1; tentatively, D is TRBD2 (5 bases). Deletions cut 1 base from V and 12 bases from J, with 16 bases between. CDR1 and CDR2 from the germline V gene are MGHRA and YSYEKL. The CDR3 covers 14 residues. The CDR3 region has the DNA TGCGCCAGCAGCCAAGTAGGCCGACTACTGGGGCAGTTCTTC. This gives the protein CASSQVGRLLGQFF.

The chain uses TRBV5-1 and TRBJ2-3, with D possibly matching TRBD2 (6 bases). Deletions cut 5 bases from V and 2 bases from J, with 18 bases between. The germline V gene encodes CDR1 SGHRS and CDR2 YFSETQ. The CDR3 loop spans 16 amino acids. The CDR3 here is CASSRLGRGDTDTQYF. The CDR3 DNA reads TGCGCCAGCAGTCGTCTCGGGCGGGGCGACACAGATACGCAGTATTTT.